This TCR beta chain is drawn from a study of cytomegalovirus exposure and HLA in healthy donors. With 60 Vbeta and 13 Jbeta primers, the PCR was carried out. The repertoire was sequenced with immunoSEQ multiplex PCR; TCRdb's copy has only in-frame clones and lacks some. This sample's clone table lists 200,000 to 250,000 clones. The ends were cut back, 8 bases at V and 2 bases at J, with 7 bases in the middle. The CDR3 spans 13 residues. Germline CDR1 MNHEY, CDR2 SVGAGI. The gene calls are TRBV6-5 and TRBJ2-6, with D possibly being TRBD2 (6 bases). This TCR was sampled from a girl under 10 years old in good health and CMV-seropositive. Sequencing was carried out using PBMCs. CDR3 residues: CASRGAGANVLTF. Here the CDR3 DNA reads TGTGCCAGCCGCGGGGCTGGGGCCAACGTCCTGACTTTC.